The entry below gives a single TCR beta chain sequence along with its context. The sample is drawn from a study of shared clonotypes between healthy human individuals. Each subset's genomic DNA was split evenly across several immunoSEQ plates. Sequencing used immunoSEQ multiplex PCR; TCRdb keeps in-frame clones, though not all of them. This sample has roughly 500,000 clones, with 90% to 96% found just once. Trimming took 4 bases from V and 4 from J, leaving 19 bases between them. Per germline, CDR1 SGHAT and CDR2 FQNNGV. This CDR3 is 16 amino acids long. What was sequenced was naive CD4+ T cells sorted from blood. The subset: CD45RA+ positively selected. V gene TRBV11-2 combines with J gene TRBJ1-1, with D maybe TRBD1 (6 bases). This TCR derives from a woman in her twenties or thirties in good health. The CDR3: CASSSPWGPRGTEAFF. CDR3 DNA: TGTGCCAGCAGCTCCCCCTGGGGGCCGCGTGGCACTGAAGCTTTCTTT.